These T cell receptor beta chains were read from a single sample in a study of cytomegalovirus exposure and HLA in healthy donors. The repertoire was sequenced with immunoSEQ multiplex PCR; TCRdb's copy has only in-frame clones and lacks some. The table has some 42,000 clones, around half seen once. Material for sequencing was PBMCs. The receptors here all came from a human donor in good health. CDR3s include the opening cysteine and the closing phenylalanine or tryptophan. Fields, in order: D gene, J gene, V gene, CDR3 length, clone size, CDR3 DNA, CDR3 protein. D genes are given only for firm matches. Size is stated for part of the rows, as once, few or many counts, or as a class when the clone is expanded.

d_gene: TRBD1; j_gene: TRBJ2-7; v_gene: TRBV6-6; len: 13; abundance: .; CDR3nt: TGTGCCAGCATGAGACAGGGGGGCCACGAGCAGTACTTC; CDR3aa: CASMRQGGHEQYF
d_gene: .; j_gene: TRBJ1-1; v_gene: TRBV9; len: 17; abundance: .; CDR3nt: TGTGCCAGCAGCGTAGTGGGAATTGCAGGGAGGGACACTGAAGCTTTCTTT; CDR3aa: CASSVVGIAGRDTEAFF
d_gene: TRBD1; j_gene: TRBJ1-2; v_gene: TRBV5-6; len: 14; abundance: .; CDR3nt: TGTGCCAGCAGCCAACGACAGGGTACCTATGGCTACACCTTC; CDR3aa: CASSQRQGTYGYTF
d_gene: .; j_gene: TRBJ1-3; v_gene: TRBV4-2; len: 17; abundance: medium-sized; CDR3nt: TGTGCCAGCGCCCCGGAGGAAACCTACGGGGTTGGAAACACCATATATTTT; CDR3aa: CASAPEETYGVGNTIYF
d_gene: TRBD2; j_gene: TRBJ2-7; v_gene: TRBV6-5; len: 15; abundance: .; CDR3nt: TGTGCCAGCAGTCCTCGATTAGCGGGGGCTTTCGAGCAGTACTTC; CDR3aa: CASSPRLAGAFEQYF
d_gene: .; j_gene: TRBJ1-5; v_gene: TRBV7-9; len: 14; abundance: .; CDR3nt: TGTGCCAGCAGCCCGACAGGATACAATCAGCCCCAGCATTTT; CDR3aa: CASSPTGYNQPQHF
d_gene: TRBD1; j_gene: TRBJ1-1; v_gene: TRBV6-5; len: 13; abundance: few; CDR3nt: TGTGCCAGCAGTAGAAACAGGGGCACTGAAGCTTTCTTT; CDR3aa: CASSRNRGTEAFF
d_gene: TRBD1; j_gene: TRBJ2-3; v_gene: TRBV27; len: 15; abundance: .; CDR3nt: TGTGCCAGCAGTTTTTGGGACAGGATGACAGATACGCAGTATTTT; CDR3aa: CASSFWDRMTDTQYF
d_gene: .; j_gene: TRBJ1-1; v_gene: TRBV28; len: 12; abundance: .; CDR3nt: TGTGCCAGCAAGGTAGCCGGGAGTGAAGCTTTCTTT; CDR3aa: CASKVAGSEAFF
d_gene: .; j_gene: TRBJ1-3; v_gene: TRBV9; len: 14; abundance: .; CDR3nt: TGTGCCAGCAGCCCTGACATTTCTGGAAACACCATATATTTT; CDR3aa: CASSPDISGNTIYF
d_gene: TRBD2; j_gene: TRBJ2-1; v_gene: TRBV7-9; len: 17; abundance: few; CDR3nt: TGTGCCAGCAGCGCTCGACTTGGACTAGCGGGGAACAATGAGCAGTTCTTC; CDR3aa: CASSARLGLAGNNEQFF
d_gene: TRBD1; j_gene: TRBJ2-7; v_gene: TRBV6-5; len: 13; abundance: .; CDR3nt: TGTGCCGCGAACAGGGGACAGGGCTACGAGCAGTACTTC; CDR3aa: CAANRGQGYEQYF
d_gene: .; j_gene: TRBJ2-1; v_gene: TRBV4-2; len: 15; abundance: .; CDR3nt: TGTGCCAGCAGCCAAGATCTTAGGAGCGACAATGAGCAGTTCTTC; CDR3aa: CASSQDLRSDNEQFF
d_gene: .; j_gene: TRBJ1-1; v_gene: TRBV6-1; len: 12; abundance: .; CDR3nt: TGTGCCAGCAGTCGGTGGCGGACTGAAGCTTTCTTT; CDR3aa: CASSRWRTEAFF
d_gene: .; j_gene: TRBJ1-5; v_gene: TRBV18; len: 14; abundance: .; CDR3nt: TGTGCCAGCTCACCACAGCAGGGCAGCCAGCCCCAGCATTTT; CDR3aa: CASSPQQGSQPQHF
d_gene: .; j_gene: TRBJ1-1; v_gene: TRBV29-1; len: 13; abundance: .; CDR3nt: TGCAGCGTTGCCCCCCCGGGAGACACTGAAGCTTTCTTT; CDR3aa: CSVAPPGDTEAFF